This T cell receptor (beta chain) came from a study of T cell changes during pregnancy in multiple sclerosis. Germline V gives CDR1 MNHEY, CDR2 SMNVEV (reference sequence). Trimming took off 5 bases at V and 3 bases at J, with 14 bases between the two ends. This CDR3 is built from 15 residues. Produced via immunoSEQ multiplex PCR; TCRdb's table is partial and in-frame only. Among around 26,000 clones listed, nearly 90% were seen once. Source: CD8+ T cells from peripheral blood mononuclear cells, taken in the second trimester of pregnancy. The chain combines TRBV27 with TRBJ1-5; no reliable D call. This clonotype was sampled from a female donor with multiple sclerosis, enrolled in a pregnancy study. CDR3 bases: TGTGCCAGCAGTCCCCACGGCGCGGACAATCAGCCCCAGCATTTT. It translates to CASSPHGADNQPQHF.